There are a few counts of the clone carrying this T cell receptor (beta chain). The data stem from a study of Graves' ophthalmopathy and Graves' hyperthyroidism. The CDR3 contains 14 residues. Trimming removed 1 base from V and 3 bases from J; junction bases left unmatched: 2. From germline, CDR1 is SGHKS and CDR2 YYEKEE (reference sequence). Investigators amplified TCR beta CDR3 regions from RNA transcripts. RT-PCR in the first round used HTBI primers; a second-round multiplex PCR followed. TCRdb independently ran MiXCR on the multiplex PCR reads; one entry per CDR3 protein. This sample has approximately 700,000 distinct CDR3 sequences, with approximately 40% found just once.

Sequenced: peripheral blood. The chain is built from TRBV5-5 and TRBJ1-2, with 8 bases aligning to TRBD1. The origin of this receptor is an adult man with Graves' ophthalmopathy. As DNA, the CDR3 is TGTGCCAGCAGCTTGTCAGGGGGCTACTATGGCTACACCTTC. As protein: CASSLSGGYYGYTF. Based on the CDR3 plus reference TRBV5-5 and TRBJ1-2, the full variable domain is DAGVTQSPTHLIKTRGQQVTLRCSPISGHKSVSWYQQVLGQGPQFIFQYYEKEERGRGNFPDRFSARQFPNYSSELNVNALLLGDSALYLCASSLSGGYYGYTFGSGTRLTVV.